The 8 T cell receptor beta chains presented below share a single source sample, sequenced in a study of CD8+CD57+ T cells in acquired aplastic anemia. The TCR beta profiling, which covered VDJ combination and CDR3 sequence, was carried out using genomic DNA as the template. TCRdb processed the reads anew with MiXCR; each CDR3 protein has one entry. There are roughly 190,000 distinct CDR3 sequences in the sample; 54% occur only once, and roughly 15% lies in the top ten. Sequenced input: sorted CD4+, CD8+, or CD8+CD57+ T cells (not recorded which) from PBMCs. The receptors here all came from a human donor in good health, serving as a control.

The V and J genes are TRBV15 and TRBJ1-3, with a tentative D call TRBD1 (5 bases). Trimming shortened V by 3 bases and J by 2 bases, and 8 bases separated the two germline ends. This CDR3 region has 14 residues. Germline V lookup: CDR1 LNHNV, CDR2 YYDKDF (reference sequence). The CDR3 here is CATSSDRTGNTIYF. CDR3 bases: TGTGCCACCAGCAGCGACAGAACTGGAAACACCATATATTTT.

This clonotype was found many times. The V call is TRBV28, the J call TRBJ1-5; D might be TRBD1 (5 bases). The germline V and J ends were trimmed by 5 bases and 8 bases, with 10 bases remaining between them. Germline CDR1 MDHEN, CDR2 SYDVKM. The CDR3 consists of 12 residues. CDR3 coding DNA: TGTGCCAGCAGTGAACAGGCGAAGCCCCAGCATTTT. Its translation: CASSEQAKPQHF.

The CDR3 DNA reads TGTGCCACCAGCAGAGATTATAGAGGAAGGAGCTCTGGAAACACCATATATTTT. It translates to CATSRDYRGRSSGNTIYF. The rearrangement uses TRBV15 and TRBJ1-3; D unclear. The germline V gene encodes CDR1 LNHNV and CDR2 YYDKDF (reference sequence). The CDR3 is 18 residues long. The ends were cut back, 0 bases at V and 0 bases at J, with 15 bases in the middle.

CDR3 sequence reads: CSAREGLAGGTSYEQYF. The DNA for the CDR3 is TGCAGTGCTAGAGAGGGGCTAGCGGGGGGTACCTCCTACGAGCAGTACTTC. The chain uses TRBV20-1 and TRBJ2-7, with 11 bases matching TRBD2. Germline V gene sequence: CDR1 DFQATT, CDR2 SNEGSKA (reference sequence). The CDR3 spans 17 residues. The V and J ends lost 0 bases and 0 bases, in that order; junction bases with no gene match: 7.

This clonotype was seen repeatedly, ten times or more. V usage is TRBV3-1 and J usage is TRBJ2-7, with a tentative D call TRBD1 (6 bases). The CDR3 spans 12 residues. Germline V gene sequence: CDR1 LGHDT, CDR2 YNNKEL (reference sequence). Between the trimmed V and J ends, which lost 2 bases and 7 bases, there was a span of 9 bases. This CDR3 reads CASSQLTGEQYF. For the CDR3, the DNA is TGTGCCAGCAGCCAACTCACAGGGGAGCAGTACTTC.

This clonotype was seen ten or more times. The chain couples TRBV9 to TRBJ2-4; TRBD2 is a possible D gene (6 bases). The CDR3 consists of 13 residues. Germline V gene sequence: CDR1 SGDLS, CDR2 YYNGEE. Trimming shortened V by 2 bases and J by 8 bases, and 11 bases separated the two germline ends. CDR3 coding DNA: TGTGCCAGCAGCGTCCGGGACTGGGACATTCAGTACTTC. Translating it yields CASSVRDWDIQYF.

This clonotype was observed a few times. Here the CDR3 reads CASTFLSYEQYF. The CDR3, as DNA: TGTGCCAGCACCTTCCTCTCCTACGAGCAGTACTTC. This rearrangement joins TRBV9 to TRBJ2-7; D remains ambiguous. CDR3 length: 12 amino acids. Per the germline V gene, CDR1 is SGDLS and CDR2 is YYNGEE. V was clipped by 6 bases and J by 0 bases, with 7 bases between them.

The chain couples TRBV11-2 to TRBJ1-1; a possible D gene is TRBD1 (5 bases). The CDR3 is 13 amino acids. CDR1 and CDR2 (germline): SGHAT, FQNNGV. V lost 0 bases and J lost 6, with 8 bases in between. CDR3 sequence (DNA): TGTGCCAGCAGCTTAGATCGCAGGGCTGAAGCTTTCTTT. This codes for CASSLDRRAEAFF.